Detailed here is one T cell receptor (beta chain). Its target is not known. These data are taken from a study of human T cells and chemical hapten exposure. About the study: Reading of the patch tests, which applied 0.01% DPC to the upper back, occurred at 6 days.

Regarding the study as a whole: Expanded TCRs showed more large CDR3 clusters than pre-sensitization or healthy control sets.

The time point here: patch test 3, about 24 weeks after DPC sensitization. The sample's treatment: therapeutic diphenylcyclopropenone sensitization with weekly scalp DPC. V was clipped by 1 base and J by 2 bases, with 10 bases between them. CDR3 length: 15 residues. Germline V gene lookup returns CDR1 SGHDN and CDR2 FVKESK. As the library was built, unique molecular identifiers were attached to individual cDNA molecules. Original processing methods: Sequenced samples showed a median of around 96,000 TCRs each, with counts running from about 20,000 to 690,000. TCRdb used MiXCR to reprocess the RACE reads, holding one entry per CDR3 protein. TCRdb, not the original authors, processed these V and J calls. The data contain more than 95,000 distinct CDR3 sequences, about 34% of them singletons.

The chain combines TRBV14 with TRBJ2-3; no definite D call. The origin of this receptor is a man aged 35-49 years with alopecia areata. Some clones in this sample may be carry-over from other donors' samples. The sample in question was whole blood, obtained in connection with sensitization to the hapten diphenylcyclopropenone (DPC). The CDR3 region is CASSQGSAYTDTQYF. The CDR3 DNA follows: TGTGCCAGCAGCCAAGGTTCGGCATACACAGATACGCAGTATTTT.